These 32 T cell receptor beta chains were sequenced from one sample in a study of identical twins. TCRdb reprocessed the 5' RACE reads with MiXCR, giving one entry per CDR3 protein. Of about 490,000 distinct CDR3 sequences in the sample, approximately 14% are singletons; the top ten hold less than 0.5%. This sample was also put to use in a study of yellow fever vaccine responses in identical twins.

What was sequenced was CD4+ T cells sorted from blood. These receptors all stem from a woman aged 18-29 years in good health.

This clonotype was seen more than once but under ten times. The V gene is TRBV28, the J gene TRBJ2-2; 8 bases are shared with TRBD2. The V gene's germline CDR1 is MDHEN and CDR2 SYDVKM. The CDR3 runs 17 residues. The trim removed 6 bases at V and 3 bases at J, leaving 12 bases unmatched. This CDR3 is CASRPLEGGGHTGELFF. The CDR3 bases are TGTGCCAGCAGGCCTTTAGAGGGCGGGGGGCACACCGGGGAGCTGTTTTTT.

This clonotype turned up a few times. The chain combines TRBV5-1 with TRBJ2-5; 9 bases are a match to TRBD1. Per germline, CDR1 SGHRS and CDR2 YFSETQ. Trimming at V came to 1 base and at J to 5 bases, leaving 9 bases not matched to a gene. This CDR3 has 16 amino acids. The CDR3 is CASSLSTGGAWETQYF. The DNA for the CDR3 is TGCGCCAGCAGCTTGAGTACAGGGGGCGCGTGGGAGACCCAGTACTTC. Based on the CDR3 plus reference TRBV5-1 and TRBJ2-5, the full variable domain is KAGVTQTPRYLIKTRGQQVTLSCSPISGHRSVSWYQQTPGQGLQFLFEYFSETQRNKGNFPGRFSGRQFSNSRSEMNVSTLELGDSALYLCASSLSTGGAWETQYFGPGTRLLVL.

This chain uses TRBV24-1 with TRBJ2-3, with 9 bases matching TRBD1. The CDR3 covers 16 residues. The V gene's germline CDR1 is KGHDR and CDR2 SFDVKD. Trimming removed 4 bases from V and 6 bases from J; junction bases left unmatched: 10. This chain's CDR3 is CATSETGTGYIDTQYF. CDR3 DNA sequence: TGTGCCACCAGTGAAACCGGGACAGGGTATATTGATACGCAGTATTTT.

V and J are TRBV4-1 and TRBJ2-3; no definite D call. V lost 0 bases and J lost 0, with 13 bases in between. CDR1 and CDR2 from the germline V gene are MGHRA and YSYEKL. This CDR3 has 17 residues. The CDR3, as DNA: TGCGCCAGCAGCCAAGATCCGAAGTACTCTAGCACAGATACGCAGTATTTT. This sequence encodes CASSQDPKYSSTDTQYF.

This clonotype turned up a few times. The chain recombines TRBV28 with TRBJ2-1; maybe TRBD1 (5 bases). Trimming cost V 6 bases and J 5 bases, with 20 bases left between them. Germline CDR1 reads MDHEN; CDR2 reads SYDVKM. CDR3 length: 16 amino acids. CDR3: CASRSYLVDKNNEQFF. The CDR3 bases are TGTGCCAGCAGATCGTACTTGGTGGACAAAAACAATGAGCAGTTCTTC. The full variable domain, in which reference TRBV28 and TRBJ2-1 provide the parts outside the CDR3, is DVKVTQSSRYLVKRTGEKVFLECVQDMDHENMFWYRQDPGLGLRLIYFSYDVKMKEKGDIPEGYSVSREKKERFSLILESASTNQTSMYLCASRSYLVDKNNEQFFGPGTRLTVL.

This clonotype came up many times. V gene TRBV24-1 combines with J gene TRBJ2-1; D is uncertain. Germline V CDR1 and CDR2: KGHDR, SFDVKD. This CDR3 comprises 11 residues. V was pared by 9 bases and J by 5 bases, with 7 bases between. Here the CDR3 DNA reads TGTGCCACCGGGCTAGACAATGAGCAGTTCTTC. Protein: CATGLDNEQFF.

This clonotype was detected a few times. The genes are TRBV12-3 or TRBV12-4 and TRBJ2-2; 12 bases line up with TRBD2. CDR3 size: 17 residues. V was clipped by 7 bases and J by 4 bases; unmatched bases: 10. The CDR3 here is CASTPASGRAGTGELFF. The CDR3 bases are TGTGCCAGCACGCCGGCTAGCGGGAGGGCAGGCACCGGGGAGCTGTTTTTT.

This clonotype occurred a few times. The chain is built from TRBV11-2 and TRBJ2-7, with 9 nucleotides matching TRBD1. The ends lost 6 bases at V and 7 bases at J; junction bases unmatched: 4. The CDR3 extends over 12 amino acids. CDR1 and CDR2 from the germline V gene are SGHAT and FQNNGV. The CDR3 here is CASRGQGWEQYV. The CDR3 coding sequence is TGTGCCAGCAGGGGACAGGGTTGGGAGCAGTACGTC.

This clonotype was observed a single time. The chain links TRBV12-3 or TRBV12-4 to TRBJ2-1; 7 bases are shared with TRBD1. The CDR3 runs 17 residues. V was pared by 4 bases and J by 5 bases, with 14 bases of the junction left unmatched. Here the CDR3 DNA reads TGTGCCAGCAGTTCGGGCCTTTGGGACAGAGATCACAATGAGCAGTTCTTC. Amino acids: CASSSGLWDRDHNEQFF.

This clonotype appeared many times. The genes are TRBV28 and TRBJ2-3; no definite D call. The ends were cut back, 5 bases at V and 2 bases at J, with 8 bases in the middle. CDR1 and CDR2 (germline): MDHEN, SYDVKM. The CDR3 has 13 amino acids. In DNA form, the CDR3 reads TGTGCCAGCAGTAGCAGAAACACAGATACGCAGTATTTT. It is translated as CASSSRNTDTQYF.

This clonotype turned up a few times. This chain joins TRBV29-1 and TRBJ2-7; TRBD1 matches at 10 bases. V was clipped by 3 bases and J by 4 bases; unmatched bases: 3. The CDR3 consists of 13 residues. Per the germline V gene, CDR1 is SQVTM and CDR2 is ANQGSEA. The CDR3 DNA reads as TGCAGCGTTGAGGGACAGGGGTTGTACGAGCAGTACTTC. Protein: CSVEGQGLYEQYF.

There are a few counts of this clonotype. V is TRBV20-1 and J is TRBJ1-1, with D tentatively TRBD1 (5 bases). Trimming stripped 6 bases from V and 1 base from J, with 9 bases between. CDR3 length: 12 residues. Germline CDR1 reads DFQATT; CDR2 reads SNEGSKA (reference sequence). The CDR3 region is CSATRGNTEAFF. The CDR3 nucleotides read TGCAGTGCAACGAGGGGGAACACTGAAGCTTTCTTT.

Written as DNA, the CDR3 is TGCAGTGCTAGGAAAAAAAGGACAGGGTTCGCGAACACCGGGGAGCTGTTTTTT. Translation gives CSARKKRTGFANTGELFF. This chain connects TRBV20-1 to TRBJ2-2; 8 bases map to TRBD1. CDR1 and CDR2 (germline): DFQATT, SNEGSKA (reference sequence). Germline trimming cut 3 bases from V and 0 bases from J; bases unmatched to any gene: 12. The CDR3 is 18 amino acids.

V is TRBV9 and J is TRBJ2-4, with D perhaps being TRBD1 or TRBD2 (5 bases each). This CDR3 has 15 amino acids. Germline V gene sequence: CDR1 SGDLS, CDR2 YYNGEE. With 0 bases removed from V and 7 bases from J, the gap between germline ends came to 14 bases. In DNA form, the CDR3 reads TGTGCCAGCAGCGTAGCTGGGGGAATTACTAACATTCAGTACTTC. Translation gives CASSVAGGITNIQYF. Combining the CDR3 with reference TRBV9 and TRBJ2-4 gives the whole variable domain DSGVTQTPKHLITATGQRVTLRCSPRSGDLSVYWYQQSLDQGLQFLIQYYNGEERAKGNILERFSAQQFPDLHSELNLSSLELGDSALYFCASSVAGGITNIQYFGAGTRLSVL.

The chain is built from TRBV12-3 or TRBV12-4 and TRBJ2-7; a weak D match, TRBD1 (5 bases). V was pared by 5 bases and J by 1 base, with 12 bases between. This CDR3 is 14 amino acids long. The CDR3 spells CASSRLGVSYEQYF. The DNA for the CDR3 is TGTGCCAGCAGTCGGCTAGGGGTGTCCTACGAGCAGTACTTC.

This clonotype was picked up a small number of times. This chain uses TRBV12-3 or TRBV12-4 with TRBJ1-5; D gene uncertain. The CDR3 runs to 14 residues. Deletions cut 3 bases from V and 4 bases from J, with 10 bases between. CDR3 region: CASSFGSWNQPQHF. The CDR3 DNA reads as TGTGCCAGCAGTTTTGGGTCCTGGAATCAGCCCCAGCATTTT.

V usage is TRBV28 and J usage is TRBJ2-4, with TRBD1 identical over 12 bases. The ends lost 5 bases at V and 1 base at J; junction bases unmatched: 12. The CDR3 consists of 19 residues. CDR1 and CDR2 (germline): MDHEN, SYDVKM. The CDR3 loop reads CASSPPGQGARRAKNIQYF. The DNA for the CDR3 is TGTGCCAGCAGTCCCCCGGGACAGGGGGCCAGGCGGGCCAAAAACATTCAGTACTTC.

The V gene is TRBV10-3, the J gene TRBJ2-1, with D perhaps TRBD2 (6 bases). The CDR3 consists of 16 residues. Germline V gene sequence: CDR1 ENHRY, CDR2 SYGVKD. Between the trimmed V and J ends, which lost 4 bases and 3 bases, there was a span of 16 bases. CDR3 nucleotide sequence: TGTGCCATCAGTGTATCCGGGAGAGAAAGCTACAATGAGCAGTTCTTC. This gives the protein CAISVSGRESYNEQFF.

The chain has TRBV20-1 and TRBJ2-2; D remains unclear. CDR1 and CDR2 from the germline V gene are DFQATT and SNEGSKA (reference sequence). The CDR3 sequence is 9 residues long. Trimming pared 6 bases from V and 7 bases from J, leaving 3 bases between. CDR3 nucleotides: TGCAGTGCCCTCGGGGAGCTGTTTTTT. It codes for CSALGELFF.

The chain couples TRBV5-1 to TRBJ2-3; TRBD2 matches 9 bases. Germline V CDR1 and CDR2: SGHRS, YFSETQ. Germline trimming cut 0 bases from V and 2 bases from J; bases unmatched to any gene: 1. This CDR3 is built from 15 residues. The CDR3 DNA sequence: TGCGCCAGCAGCTTGGGCGGGGGGGACACAGATACGCAGTATTTT. Amino acid sequence: CASSLGGGDTDTQYF.

This clonotype came up a few times. The chain carries TRBV20-1 and TRBJ2-1, with a weak D call TRBD2 (6 bases). The ends were cut back, 2 bases at V and 3 bases at J, with 8 bases in the middle. The CDR3 is 13 amino acids. Germline V CDR1 and CDR2: DFQATT, SNEGSKA (reference sequence). CDR3 sequence (DNA): TGCAGTGCTAGATGGCGGGACTACAATGAGCAGTTCTTC. This translates into CSARWRDYNEQFF.

This clonotype has ten or more counts. The chain couples TRBV12-3 or TRBV12-4 to TRBJ1-2, with D maybe TRBD1 (5 bases). CDR3 size: 12 residues. V lost 4 bases and J lost 12, with 15 bases in between. The CDR3 nucleotides read TGTGCCAGCAGTTGGGGGACGGACGGGAACACCTTC. The encoded protein is CASSWGTDGNTF.

This chain links TRBV9 with TRBJ2-7; 7 nucleotides line up with TRBD1. The CDR3 consists of 14 residues. The J segment lost 3 bases and the V segment lost 4 bases, leaving 7 bases of the junction unmatched. The germline CDR1 and CDR2 sequences are SGDLS and YYNGEE. CDR3 protein: CASSPWDSYYEQYF. The CDR3 coding sequence is TGTGCCAGCAGCCCCTGGGACAGTTACTACGAGCAGTACTTC.

This rearrangement joins TRBV27 to TRBJ2-3, with D perhaps matching TRBD1 or TRBD2 (6 bases each). The germline V and J ends were trimmed by 11 bases and 5 bases, with 17 bases remaining between them. The CDR3 covers 13 residues. The germline V gene has CDR1 MNHEY and CDR2 SMNVEV (reference sequence). The DNA for the CDR3 is TGTGCCGCAAAGGGGGGTGACAGAGATACGCAGTATTTT. Translated: CAAKGGDRDTQYF.

The gene calls are TRBV20-1 and TRBJ2-1; 11 bases agree with TRBD2. Germline CDR1 is DFQATT and CDR2 is SNEGSKA (reference sequence). The CDR3 is made up of 15 amino acids. The junction had 4 bases not matched to a gene; V was cut back by 0 bases and J by 6 bases. The CDR3 coding sequence is TGCAGTGCTAGAGATAGGGGACTAGCGGTCAATGAGCAGTTCTTC. Its protein is CSARDRGLAVNEQFF.

This clonotype was seen only a few times. The chain uses TRBV29-1 and TRBJ1-1; D call uncertain. V dropped 4 bases and J dropped 0 bases, with 9 bases sitting between them. This CDR3 is 13 amino acids long. Germline values: CDR1 SQVTM, CDR2 ANQGSEA. DNA of the CDR3: TGCAGCGTTGGGCGGGTTATGAACACTGAAGCTTTCTTT. Its translation: CSVGRVMNTEAFF.

This clonotype has a count of ten or more. The rearrangement joins TRBV5-1 to TRBJ2-1; the match to TRBD2 covers 10 bases. V lost 0 bases, J lost 6 bases, and 15 bases stayed unmatched. The germline gives CDR1 SGHRS, CDR2 YFSETQ. CDR3 length equals 19 residues. The CDR3 loop reads CASSLVWASGSIVGNEQFF. The CDR3, as DNA: TGCGCCAGCAGCTTGGTGTGGGCTAGCGGGAGTATCGTGGGCAATGAGCAGTTCTTC.

The chain is built from TRBV12-3 or TRBV12-4 and TRBJ1-2; no clear D. Deletions cut 4 bases from V and 1 base from J, with 10 bases between. The CDR3 length is 14 residues. Here the CDR3 reads CASSSQTINYGYTF. DNA for the CDR3: TGTGCCAGCAGTTCCCAAACAATTAACTATGGCTACACCTTC.

This chain connects TRBV7-8 to TRBJ1-1; D perhaps matches TRBD1 (5 bases). The CDR3 totals 16 residues. V lost 1 base and J 1 base, leaving 13 bases between the germline ends. Looked up from germline, CDR1 is SGHVS and CDR2 is FQNEAQ. CDR3 sequence (DNA): TGTGCCAGCAGCTTAGTCCCGGGACGGCAGAACACTGAAGCTTTCTTT. This codes for CASSLVPGRQNTEAFF.

The rearrangement links TRBV4-1 to TRBJ2-7, with 9 bases identical to TRBD1. After removal of 4 bases from V and 3 bases from J, the junction contained 13 bases not matched to a gene. CDR1 is MGHRA and CDR2 is YSYEKL in the germline V gene. This CDR3 comprises 17 residues. The CDR3 coding sequence is TGCGCCAGCAGCCCTTTAACCGGGACAGGGAGGGACTACGAGCAGTACTTC. Its translation is CASSPLTGTGRDYEQYF.

The V call is TRBV6-2 or TRBV6-3, the J call TRBJ1-5, with D possibly being TRBD1 (5 bases). This CDR3 has 14 amino acids. The V gene's germline CDR1 is MNHEY and CDR2 SVGEGT. Trimming took 4 bases from V and 6 from J, leaving 13 bases between them. The CDR3 DNA sequence: TGTGCCAGCAGTTTTACTCTGGGGGGTCAGCCCCAGCATTTT. This sequence encodes CASSFTLGGQPQHF.

This clonotype was seen a few times. The gene calls are TRBV20-1 and TRBJ2-1, with D tentatively TRBD1 or TRBD2 (5 bases each). There are 11 residues in the CDR3. V was trimmed by 6 bases and J by 7 bases, leaving 10 bases between them. CDR1 and CDR2 from the germline V gene are DFQATT and SNEGSKA (reference sequence). CDR3 amino acids: CSAWDRNEQFF. The CDR3, as DNA: TGCAGTGCCTGGGACCGTAATGAGCAGTTCTTC.